The 10 T cell receptor beta chains reported below all come from one sample, sequenced in a study of beta chain features in type 1 diabetes (dated by TCRdb to 2017 to 2018). The library was obtained by the immunoSEQ multiplex PCR assay. The entire isolated RNA was reverse transcribed using the High Capacity cDNA Reverse Transcription Kit, and thus expressed TCRB transcripts were sequenced. The immuneACCESS repertoire file appears here via TCRdb, limited to in-frame rearrangements. These files lack a portion of the clones; in checked studies, under half of the deficit traces to unresolved V genes, and the cause of the others is not known. A total of around 200,000 clones appear in this sample, approximately 13% of them only once. About 0.59% of the sample is in the top ten clones. Sequencing was done on a sample of central memory CD4+ T cells from blood. These TCRs come from a woman under 30 in good health.

This rearrangement joins TRBV7-2 to TRBJ2-2, with D maybe TRBD1 (5 bases). The CDR3 consists of 15 residues. The V gene's germline CDR1 is SGHTA and CDR2 FQGNSA. The V end was cut by 4 bases, the J end by 3 bases, with 12 bases between. CDR3 nucleotides: TGTGCCAGCAGCTCTCAAGGGGTGTACACCGGGGAGCTGTTTTTT. Amino acids: CASSSQGVYTGELFF.

This clone came up a few times. The chain links TRBV30 to TRBJ2-3; D gene unclear. This CDR3 region has 12 residues. In germline, CDR1 is GTSNPN, CDR2 SVGIG (reference sequence). V was shortened by 5 bases and J by 0 bases, with 6 bases between the two germline ends. CDR3: CAWVYSTDTQYF. The CDR3 nucleotides read TGTGCCTGGGTTTATAGCACAGATACGCAGTATTTT.

The V gene is TRBV7-2, the J gene TRBJ2-3, with TRBD1 as a possible D gene (5 bases). Germline CDR1 is SGHTA and CDR2 is FQGNSA. The CDR3 is 15 amino acids. Trimming cost V 2 bases and J 2 bases, with 11 bases left between them. The CDR3 protein is CASSLLFRDTDTQYF. CDR3 nucleotides: TGTGCCAGCAGCTTATTATTCAGGGACACAGATACGCAGTATTTT.

The chain combines TRBV28 with TRBJ2-7; D gene unclear. This CDR3 is built from 12 residues. The V gene's germline CDR1 is MDHEN and CDR2 SYDVKM. Between the trimmed V and J ends, which lost 5 bases and 3 bases, there was a span of 8 bases. CDR3 DNA sequence: TGTGCCAGCAGTATAGTGATCTACGAGCAGTACTTC. Translated: CASSIVIYEQYF.

This clone was observed a few times. V gene TRBV28 combines with J gene TRBJ1-3, with 9 bases fitting TRBD1. With 8 bases clipped from V and 1 base from J, the junction kept 3 bases outside the gene matches. The CDR3 spans 14 residues. Germline loops: CDR1 MDHEN, CDR2 SYDVKM. CDR3: CASWDRVSGNTIYF. CDR3 DNA: TGTGCCAGCTGGGACAGGGTTTCTGGAAACACCATATATTTT.

The chain employs TRBV27 and TRBJ2-1, with 11 bases identical to TRBD1. The junction had 6 bases not matched to a gene; V was cut back by 3 bases and J by 5 bases. CDR3 length: 16 residues. The germline V gene encodes CDR1 MNHEY and CDR2 SMNVEV (reference sequence). CDR3 residues: CASSFPLGQGDNEQFF. Written as DNA, the CDR3 is TGTGCCAGCAGTTTTCCATTGGGACAGGGGGACAATGAGCAGTTCTTC.

The genes are TRBV10-3 and TRBJ1-5, with D possibly TRBD1 on 6 matching bases. V was trimmed by 3 bases and J by 6 bases, leaving 6 bases between them. Germline V gives CDR1 ENHRY, CDR2 SYGVKD. This CDR3 region has 12 residues. The CDR3 loop reads CAISEGGQPQHF. CDR3 nucleotides: TGTGCCATCAGTGAAGGGGGTCAGCCCCAGCATTTT.

This clone was counted a few times. The germline gene is not matched at one end of the junction; a read error may be the cause. This chain joins TRBV7-2 and TRBJ1-2, with D possibly being TRBD1 (5 bases). Per the germline V gene, CDR1 is SGHTA and CDR2 is FQGNSA. This CDR3 contains 16 residues. The CDR3 loop reads CARSLLGQGPSYGYTF. The CDR3 nucleotides are TGTGCCAGAAGCTTATTAGGCCAGGGCCCTTCCTATGGCTACACCTTC.

As for this clone: The likely explanation is a read error, given a far larger clone one base away. The chain has TRBV5-6 and TRBJ2-1; D uncertain. This CDR3 is 11 amino acids long. Germline-derived CDR1 and CDR2 are SGHDT and YYEEEE. The V end lost 4 bases, the J end lost 8 bases, and 7 bases lay between the germline ends. The CDR3 DNA reads as TGTGCCAGCAGCCCGTCGGATGAGCAGTTCTTC. This sequence encodes CASSPSDEQFF.

This clone was detected only a few times. The chain recombines TRBV28 with TRBJ2-5, with a tentative D call TRBD2 (6 bases). V was clipped by 6 bases and J by 5 bases, with 7 bases between them. This CDR3 is built from 11 residues. Germline V lookup: CDR1 MDHEN, CDR2 SYDVKM. The CDR3 DNA reads as TGTGCCAGCAGGGGACTCGAGACCCAGTACTTC. Its translation is CASRGLETQYF.